The clone carrying this T cell receptor (beta chain) was detected only once. This record comes from a study of blood T cell repertoires in COVID-19. V shed 5 bases and J 6 bases; nucleotides not matched to a gene: 6. The CDR3 has 14 residues. Original handling: Amplified reference gene primers provided the basis for estimating nucleated cell counts. Generated by immunoSEQ multiplex PCR, the TCRdb table keeps only in-frame clones and is missing some. The V and J calls and the clone size are those of that table, but D and trimming were determined from the DNA. The sample includes some 220,000 clones, around four fifths of them seen just once.

Sequencing input: peripheral blood. The rearrangement joins TRBV5-3 to TRBJ1-5; the match to TRBD1 covers 9 bases. TRBV5-3 is annotated as an ORF whose role is uncertain. The receptor was isolated from a woman in her seventies with COVID-19, enrolled during active disease. CDR3 loop: CARRTTGGRQPQHF. CDR3 sequence (DNA): TGTGCCAGAAGAACGACAGGGGGTCGTCAGCCCCAGCATTTT.